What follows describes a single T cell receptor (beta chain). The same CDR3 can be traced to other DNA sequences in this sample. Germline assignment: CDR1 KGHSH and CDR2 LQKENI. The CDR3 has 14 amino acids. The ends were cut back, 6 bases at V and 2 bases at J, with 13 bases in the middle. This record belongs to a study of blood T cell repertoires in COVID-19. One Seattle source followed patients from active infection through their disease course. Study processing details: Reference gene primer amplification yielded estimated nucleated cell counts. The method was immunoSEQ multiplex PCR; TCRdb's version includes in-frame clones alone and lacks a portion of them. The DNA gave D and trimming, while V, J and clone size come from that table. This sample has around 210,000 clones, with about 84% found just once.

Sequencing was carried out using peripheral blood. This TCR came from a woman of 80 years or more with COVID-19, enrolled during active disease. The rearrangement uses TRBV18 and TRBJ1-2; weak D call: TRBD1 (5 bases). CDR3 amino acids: CASSASGGNYGYTF. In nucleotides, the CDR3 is TGTGCCAGCTCCGCTTCGGGGGGGAACTATGGCTACACCTTC.